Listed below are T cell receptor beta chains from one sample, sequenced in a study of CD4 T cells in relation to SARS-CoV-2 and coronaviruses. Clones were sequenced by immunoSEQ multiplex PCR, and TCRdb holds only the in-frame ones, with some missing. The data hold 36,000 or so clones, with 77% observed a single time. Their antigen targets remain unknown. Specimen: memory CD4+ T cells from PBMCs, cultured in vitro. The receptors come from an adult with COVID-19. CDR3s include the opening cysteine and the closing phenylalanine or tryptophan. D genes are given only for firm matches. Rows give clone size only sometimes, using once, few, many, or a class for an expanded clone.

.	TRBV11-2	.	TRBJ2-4	TGTGCCAGCAGCTTAAATCTGGGAGGAGGGTACATTCAGTACTTC	CASSLNLGGGYIQYF
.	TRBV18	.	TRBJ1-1	TGTGCCAGCTCACGGGGGGGCATCGAACCAGGGATCACTGAAGCTTTCTTT	CASSRGGIEPGITEAFF
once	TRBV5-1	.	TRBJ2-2	TGCGCCAGCACCCCCCGGGGGCCGGACACCGGGGAGCTGTTTTTT	CASTPRGPDTGELFF
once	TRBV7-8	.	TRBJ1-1	TGTGCCAGCAGCTTAGTTATGGAGATGGCTTTCTTT	CASSLVMEMAFF
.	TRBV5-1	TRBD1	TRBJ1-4	TGCGCCAGCAGCTACCTTCCTCAGGGGGGGGCTAATGAAAAACTGTTTTTT	CASSYLPQGGANEKLFF
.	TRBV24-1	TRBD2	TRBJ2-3	TGTGCCACCAGTGATTCGGGGGGACTAGCGGGAGTAGCAGATACGCAGTATTTT	CATSDSGGLAGVADTQYF
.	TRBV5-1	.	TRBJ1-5	TGCGCCAGCAGCTTGGACGGTGCAGGTAATCAGCCCCAGCATTTT	CASSLDGAGNQPQHF
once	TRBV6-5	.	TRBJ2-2	TGTGCCAGCGGTATGGGGGGTGGTTACACCGGGGAGCTGTTTTTT	CASGMGGGYTGELFF
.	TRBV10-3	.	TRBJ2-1	TGTGCCATCAGTGAAAGGGCCCAACGGGATGAGCAGTTCTTC	CAISERAQRDEQFF
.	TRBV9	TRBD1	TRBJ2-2	TGTGCCAGCAGCGTCTCAGGGGGCGGGGAGCTGTTTTTT	CASSVSGGGELFF
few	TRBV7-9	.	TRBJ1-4	TGTGCCAGCAGCTTAGTTGGGACGTCCGAAAAACTGTTTTTT	CASSLVGTSEKLFF
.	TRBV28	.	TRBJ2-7	TGTGCCAGCAGAGCGGATCCACCACCCTACGGGCAGTACTTC	CASRADPPPYGQYF
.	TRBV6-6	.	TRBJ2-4	TGTGCCAGCAGTTACGAGAGGGCCGTCAAAAACATTCAGTACTTC	CASSYERAVKNIQYF
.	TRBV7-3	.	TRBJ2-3	TGTGCCAGCAGCTTAAGCAGGACGGATACGCAGTATTTT	CASSLSRTDTQYF
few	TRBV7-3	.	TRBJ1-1	TGTGCCAGCAGCTTAAGTGGGCAGTCGAACACTGAAGCTTTCTTT	CASSLSGQSNTEAFF
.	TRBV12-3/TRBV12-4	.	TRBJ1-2	TGTGCCAGCAGTTTATCGGGAGTACCTGGCTACACCTTC	CASSLSGVPGYTF
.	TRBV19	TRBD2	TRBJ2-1	TGTGCCAGTCGCGATAGCGGGAGGGCCCCTAACAATGAGCAGTTCTTC	CASRDSGRAPNNEQFF
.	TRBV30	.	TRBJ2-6	TGTGCCTGGAGTGTAAGGGGTTCTGGGGCCAACGTCCTGACTTTC	CAWSVRGSGANVLTF
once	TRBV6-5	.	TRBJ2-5	TGTGCCAGCAGCCACCAAGAGACCCAGTACTTC	CASSHQETQYF
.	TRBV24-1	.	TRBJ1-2	TGTGCCACCAGTGATCGGGACATAGATGGCTACACCTTC	CATSDRDIDGYTF
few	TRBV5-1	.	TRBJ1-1	TGCGCCAGCAGGCTGGCCAGGGCCGCCACTGAAGCTTTCTTT	CASRLARAATEAFF
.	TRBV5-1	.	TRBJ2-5	TGCGCCAGCAGCTTGGCCGGAGGATCCGCCGGAGAGACCCAGTACTTC	CASSLAGGSAGETQYF
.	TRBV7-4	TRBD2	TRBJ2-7	TGTGCCAGCAGCTTAGTTTGGGGGGGGAAGGCGTACGAGCAGTACTTC	CASSLVWGGKAYEQYF
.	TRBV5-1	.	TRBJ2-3	TGCGCCAGCAGACCTGGAAGCACAGATACGCAGTATTTT	CASRPGSTDTQYF
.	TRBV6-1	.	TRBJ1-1	TGTGCCAGCAGTGAAAGGGGGGATATGACTGAAGCTTTCTTT	CASSERGDMTEAFF
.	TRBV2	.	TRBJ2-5	TGTGCCAGCAGTGAAGGATCCTCTGGACTGGAGAGAGAGACCCAGTACTTC	CASSEGSSGLERETQYF
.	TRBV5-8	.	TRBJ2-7	TGTGCCAGCAGCCTACCAGGACTAAGCCACGAGCAGTACTTC	CASSLPGLSHEQYF
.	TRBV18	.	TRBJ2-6	TGTGCCAGCTCACAAAACGGCAGGGCCGGGGCCAACGTCCTGACTTTC	CASSQNGRAGANVLTF
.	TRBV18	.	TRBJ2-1	TGTGCCAGCTCACTCGGGACTTCGAATGAGCAGTTCTTC	CASSLGTSNEQFF
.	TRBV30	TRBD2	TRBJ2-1	TGTGCCTGGAGTATCGAGCGGGAGGAATTCTCCTACAATGAGCAGTTCTTC	CAWSIEREEFSYNEQFF
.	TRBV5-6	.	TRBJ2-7	TGTGCCACTCAACTCCACGGCTCCTACGAGCAGTACTTC	CATQLHGSYEQYF
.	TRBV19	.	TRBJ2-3	TGTGCCAGTAGTGTCCGGGGTCGTGGCGCAGATACGCAGTATTTT	CASSVRGRGADTQYF
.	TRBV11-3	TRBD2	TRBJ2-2	TGTGCCAGCAGCTTATATTGGAGGGCGGGGGACACCGGGGAGCTGTTTTTT	CASSLYWRAGDTGELFF
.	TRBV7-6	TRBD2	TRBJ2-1	TGTGCCAGCAGCTTAGTGACTAGCGGGAGTAAAAATGAGCAGTTCTTC	CASSLVTSGSKNEQFF
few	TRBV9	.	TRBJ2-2	TGTGCCAGCAGCGGGACACGGGGGACCGGGGAGCTGTTTTTT	CASSGTRGTGELFF
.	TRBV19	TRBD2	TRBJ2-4	TGTGCCAGTAGTCCGACTAGCGGGAAGGTGGACATTCAGTACTTC	CASSPTSGKVDIQYF
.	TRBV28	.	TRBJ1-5	TGTGCCAGCCGTACACAGAGTAATCAGCCCCAGCATTTT	CASRTQSNQPQHF
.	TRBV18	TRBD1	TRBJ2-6	TGTGCCAGCTCCTTGGGACAGGGGGCTGGCGGGAGGGCCCCTGGGGCCAACGTCCTGACTTTC	CASSLGQGAGGRAPGANVLTF
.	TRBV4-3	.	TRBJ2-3	TGCGCCAGCAGCCAAGATCGCTCACTACAGGGCCCCCGGGATACGCAGTATTTT	CASSQDRSLQGPRDTQYF